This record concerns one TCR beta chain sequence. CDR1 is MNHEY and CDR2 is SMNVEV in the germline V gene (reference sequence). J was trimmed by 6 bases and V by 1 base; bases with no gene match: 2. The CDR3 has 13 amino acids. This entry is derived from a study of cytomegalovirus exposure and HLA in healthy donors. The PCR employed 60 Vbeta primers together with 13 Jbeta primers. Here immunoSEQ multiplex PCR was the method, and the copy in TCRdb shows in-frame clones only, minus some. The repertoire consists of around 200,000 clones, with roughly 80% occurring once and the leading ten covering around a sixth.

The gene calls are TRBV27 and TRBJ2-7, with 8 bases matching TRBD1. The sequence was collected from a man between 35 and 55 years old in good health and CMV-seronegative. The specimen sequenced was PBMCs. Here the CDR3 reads CASSLLGQGEQYF. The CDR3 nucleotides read TGTGCCAGCAGTTTATTAGGACAGGGCGAGCAGTACTTC.